This is a list of T cell receptor beta chains from one sample in a study of T cell repertoires in cytomegalovirus infection. Their antigen targets remain unknown. TCRdb re-called the reads with MiXCR, one entry per CDR3 protein. The sample consists of approximately 100,000 distinct CDR3 sequences, less than 55% of them appearing once. Sequencing used CD8+ T cells from cultured PBMCs, obtained from culture after CMV antigen stimulation. The receptors were gathered from a human donor in good health (CMV status not recorded). Some clones in this sample may be carry-over from other donors' samples. CDR3s include the opening cysteine and the closing phenylalanine or tryptophan. A D gene is named only where the DNA matches it firmly. Size values are once, few and many counts, or a class for expanded clones, and some rows have none.

j_call clone_size d_call v_call cdr3_nt cdr3_aa
TRBJ1-3 - - TRBV14 TGTGCCAGCAGCCAAGATCTGGCAGGGAGAAACACCATATATTTT CASSQDLAGRNTIYF
TRBJ2-7 - - TRBV2 TGTGCCAGCGCAGCTCCGATATCCTACGAGCAGTACTTC CASAAPISYEQYF
TRBJ2-7 - - TRBV7-9 TGTGCCAGCAGCTCGACAGCTTCCTACGAGCAGTACTTC CASSSTASYEQYF
TRBJ2-7 - TRBD2 TRBV5-4 TGTGCCAGCAGCTTGGGCGGGGGGACTTCTTCCTACGAGCAGTACTTC CASSLGGGTSSYEQYF
TRBJ1-5 - TRBD1 TRBV5-5 TGTGCCAGCAGCTTGGGGACAGGGGACCGGCAGCCCCAGCATTTT CASSLGTGDRQPQHF
TRBJ1-1 many - TRBV7-6 TGTGCCAGCAGCTTAGAGGTCGAGAACACTGAAGCTTTCTTT CASSLEVENTEAFF
TRBJ1-1 once - TRBV4-1 TGCGCCAGCAGCCAAGATATCGAACCTTTCCCGAACACTAAAGCTTTCTTT CASSQDIEPFPNTKAFF
TRBJ2-2 many - TRBV7-6 TGTGCCAGCAGGGACAGTATTAGAGGGGACACCGGGGAGCTGTTTTTT CASRDSIRGDTGELFF
TRBJ2-1 few - TRBV7-3 TGTGCCAGCAGCCCTACGCAAGGGGGCAATGAGCAGTTCTTC CASSPTQGGNEQFF
TRBJ2-7 many - TRBV7-6 TGTGCCAGCAGCTTGGACCAGACAGCTCGCTCCTACGAGCAGTACTTC CASSLDQTARSYEQYF
TRBJ2-5 - TRBD1 TRBV7-9 TGTGCCAGCAGTGAGCTGGACAGGCGGCAAGAGACCCAGTACTTC CASSELDRRQETQYF
TRBJ2-1 - TRBD1 TRBV24-1 TGTGCCACCAGTGATGGACGACAGGGAACGAGAGTCAATGAGCAGTTCTTC CATSDGRQGTRVNEQFF
TRBJ2-1 - TRBD2 TRBV6-2/TRBV6-3 TGTGCCAGCAGTGCGACTAGCGGGGGCCTGGGGAGTGAGCAGTTCTTC CASSATSGGLGSEQFF
TRBJ1-5 once - TRBV2 TGTGCCGGCCGGGGGGCCAATCAGCCCCAGCATTTT CAGRGANQPQHF
TRBJ2-7 few - TRBV28 TGTGCCAGCAGTTTCACAGACGAGCAGTACTTC CASSFTDEQYF
TRBJ2-1 many TRBD2 TRBV12-3/TRBV12-4 TGTGCCAGCAGGGATCTAGCGGGGGGGGGTACTGAGCAGTTCTTC CASRDLAGGGTEQFF
TRBJ2-5 few - TRBV5-8 TGTGCCAGCAGCGGAAGTTTGGCAGGAGAAGAGACCCAGTACTTC CASSGSLAGEETQYF
TRBJ2-1 many TRBD2 TRBV7-3 TGTGCCAGCAGCATCCTAGCGGGGGCCGGGGGTGAGCAGTTCTTC CASSILAGAGGEQFF
TRBJ1-1 many - TRBV28 TGTGCCAGCAGTTTACCAGGTCGTAACACTGAAGCTTTCTTT CASSLPGRNTEAFF
TRBJ1-1 - - TRBV19 TGTGCCAGTACTTTACAGGGATTTGGGACTGAAGCTTTCTTT CASTLQGFGTEAFF
TRBJ1-1 - TRBD1 TRBV19 TGTGCCAGTAGCCTCCCTGGACAGGAGGTCCTGAACACTGAAGCTTTCTTT CASSLPGQEVLNTEAFF
TRBJ2-7 - - TRBV27 TGTGCCAGCAGCTCATCCGGGGGCGAGGTGCAGTACTTC CASSSSGGEVQYF
TRBJ2-5 once - TRBV4-2 TGTGCCAGCAGCCAAGATGTGGGGGATCGAGAGACCCAGTACTTC CASSQDVGDRETQYF
TRBJ1-2 - - TRBV18 TGTGCCAGCTCACCAGGGGAATATGGCTACACCTTC CASSPGEYGYTF
TRBJ2-3 - TRBD2 TRBV7-9 TGTGCCAGCAGCCCCCTGGCGGGGGGTAGCACAGATACGCAGTATTTT CASSPLAGGSTDTQYF
TRBJ2-7 - - TRBV5-6 TGTGCCAGCAGCCCCGGGTGGTCCGGTTCCTACGAGCAGTACTTC CASSPGWSGSYEQYF
TRBJ2-7 - - TRBV20-1 TGCAGTGCTAGAGGGAGGACAGAAGTAGTCTACGAGCAGTACTTC CSARGRTEVVYEQYF
TRBJ1-3 few - TRBV3-1 TGTGCCAGCAGCCAAGATCTAGAAGGCAACACCATATATTTT CASSQDLEGNTIYF
TRBJ1-1 - - TRBV27 TGTGCCAGCAGTTTCGGCGTATTCTCCACTGAAGCTTTCTTT CASSFGVFSTEAFF
TRBJ2-1 many TRBD2 TRBV7-9 TGTGCCAGCAGCTATAGAGCGGGGGGGCCGACTGAGCAGTTCTTC CASSYRAGGPTEQFF
TRBJ2-7 - - TRBV20-1 TGCAGTGCTAGAGATCAGACGTACGAGCAGTACTTC CSARDQTYEQYF
TRBJ2-3 - - TRBV7-6 TGTGCCAGCAGCTCCCTCGCGGTTAGCACAGATACGCAGTATTTT CASSSLAVSTDTQYF
TRBJ2-5 - - TRBV12-3/TRBV12-4 TGTGTCAGCAGTTTAGGCACCGGAGAAGAGACCCAGTACTTC CVSSLGTGEETQYF
TRBJ2-7 many TRBD2 TRBV6-1 TGTGCCAGCAGTTCTAGCGGGGGGAGCTCCTACGAGCAGTACTTC CASSSSGGSSYEQYF
TRBJ2-1 few TRBD1 TRBV5-5 TGTGCCAGCAGCTTTAAACAGGGGGCCTACAATGAGCAGTTCTTC CASSFKQGAYNEQFF
TRBJ2-3 - - TRBV7-8 TGTGCCAGCAGCTTACTGGGAGGCCTTAGCACAGATACGCAGTATTTT CASSLLGGLSTDTQYF
TRBJ1-5 - - TRBV7-9 TGTGCCAGCAGCTTTCTCGGCGATCAGCCCCAGCATTTT CASSFLGDQPQHF
TRBJ2-1 - TRBD2 TRBV29-1 TGCAGCTCGGGACTAGCCTCCTCCAATGAGCAGTTCTTC CSSGLASSNEQFF
TRBJ1-5 many TRBD1 TRBV12-3/TRBV12-4 TGTGCCAGCAGAGACGACAGGGGGTTTGGCAATCAGCCCCAGCATTTT CASRDDRGFGNQPQHF
TRBJ2-3 - - TRBV7-9 TGTGCCAGCAGCTTACCCGAGAGCTTAAGGGGGGAACGCACAGATACGCAGTATTTT CASSLPESLRGERTDTQYF
TRBJ2-7 many - TRBV7-2 TGTGCCAGCACCTCCGATAGGTTTACTCCGGGACTCTATTCTTACGAGCAGTACTTC CASTSDRFTPGLYSYEQYF
TRBJ1-6 few - TRBV4-1 TGCGCCAGCAGCCAACGAGAGGTAAATTCACCCCTCCACTTT CASSQREVNSPLHF
TRBJ1-4 few TRBD1 TRBV7-9 TGTGCCAGCAGCTTGAGCTACAGGGGGCAAGGCGAAAAACTGTTTTTT CASSLSYRGQGEKLFF
TRBJ2-1 few - TRBV2 TGTGCCAGCAGTGTCTCAGGTCGGGAGCAGTTCTTC CASSVSGREQFF
TRBJ2-1 few TRBD2 TRBV12-3/TRBV12-4 TGTGCCAGCAGGGGGGGGAATGAGCAGTTCTTC CASRGGNEQFF
TRBJ2-2 - TRBD2 TRBV7-6 TGTGCCAGCATCCAAGGGGAGGGGACCGGGGAGCTGTTTTTT CASIQGEGTGELFF
TRBJ2-1 few - TRBV7-8 TGTGCCAGCAGCTCCCCCGGGGGCCAGATCTACAATGAGCAGTTCTTC CASSSPGGQIYNEQFF
TRBJ1-2 - - TRBV7-9 TGTGCCAGCAGCTTGAGTGGAGGTGTTAACTATGGCTACACCTTC CASSLSGGVNYGYTF
TRBJ2-3 - TRBD1 TRBV6-8 TGTGCCAGCAGTTTACAGGGGGCAGATACGCAGTATTTT CASSLQGADTQYF
TRBJ1-5 few - TRBV6-6 TGTGCCAGCAGTTACTCGTCGTTCGGGTACTATAGCAATCAGCCCCAGCATTTT CASSYSSFGYYSNQPQHF
TRBJ2-7 few - TRBV12-3/TRBV12-4 TGTGCCAGCAGTTTGGGTTACGAGCAGTACTTC CASSLGYEQYF
TRBJ1-2 - - TRBV11-2 TGTGCCAGCAGCTTAGGAGGGATTGACGGCTACACCTTC CASSLGGIDGYTF
TRBJ2-2 - - TRBV2 TGTGCCAGCAGTGAAGCGCTTGGGGGTTACACCGGGGAGCTGTTTTTT CASSEALGGYTGELFF